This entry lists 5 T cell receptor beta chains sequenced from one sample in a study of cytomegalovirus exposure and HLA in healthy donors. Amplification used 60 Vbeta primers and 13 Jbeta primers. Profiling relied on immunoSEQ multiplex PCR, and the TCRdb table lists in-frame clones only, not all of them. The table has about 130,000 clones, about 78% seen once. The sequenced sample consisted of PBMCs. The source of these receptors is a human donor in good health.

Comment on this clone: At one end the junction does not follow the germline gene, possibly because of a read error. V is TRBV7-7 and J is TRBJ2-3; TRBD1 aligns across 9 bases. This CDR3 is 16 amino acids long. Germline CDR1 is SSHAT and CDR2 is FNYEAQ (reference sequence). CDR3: CASSSGQGRGADTQYF. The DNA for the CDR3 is TGTGCTAGCAGCTCCGGACAGGGGAGGGGAGCAGATACGCAGTATTTT.

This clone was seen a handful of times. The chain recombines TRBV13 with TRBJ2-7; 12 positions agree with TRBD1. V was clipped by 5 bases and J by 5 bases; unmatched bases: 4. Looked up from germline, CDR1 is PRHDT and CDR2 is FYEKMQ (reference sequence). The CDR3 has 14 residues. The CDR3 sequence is CASSPGTGGNEQYF. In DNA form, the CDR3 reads TGTGCCAGCAGCCCTGGGACAGGGGGCAACGAGCAGTACTTC.

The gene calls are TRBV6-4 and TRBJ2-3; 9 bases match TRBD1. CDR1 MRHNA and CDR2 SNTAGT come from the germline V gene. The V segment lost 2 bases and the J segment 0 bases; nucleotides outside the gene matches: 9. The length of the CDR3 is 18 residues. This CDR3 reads CASSDPEGDRASTDTQYF. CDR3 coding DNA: TGTGCCAGCAGTGACCCGGAGGGGGACAGGGCCAGCACAGATACGCAGTATTTT.

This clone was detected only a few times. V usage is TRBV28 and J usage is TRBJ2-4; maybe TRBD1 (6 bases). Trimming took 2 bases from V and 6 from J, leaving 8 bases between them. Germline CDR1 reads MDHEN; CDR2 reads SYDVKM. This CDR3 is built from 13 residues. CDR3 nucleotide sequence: TGTGCCAGCAGTTTACAGGGGATAAACATTCAGTACTTC. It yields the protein CASSLQGINIQYF.

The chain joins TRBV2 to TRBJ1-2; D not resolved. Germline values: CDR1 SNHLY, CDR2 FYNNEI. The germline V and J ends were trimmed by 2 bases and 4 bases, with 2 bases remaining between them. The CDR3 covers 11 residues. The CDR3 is CASSELYGYTF. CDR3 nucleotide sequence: TGTGCCAGCAGTGAACTCTATGGCTACACCTTC.